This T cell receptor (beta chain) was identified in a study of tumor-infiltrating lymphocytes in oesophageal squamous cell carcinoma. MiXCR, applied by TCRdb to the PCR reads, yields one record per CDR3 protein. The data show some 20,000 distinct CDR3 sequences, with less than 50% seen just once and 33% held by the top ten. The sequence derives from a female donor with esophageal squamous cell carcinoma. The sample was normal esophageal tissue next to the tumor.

The CDR3 nucleotides are TGTGCCAGCTGGGGTACCGGGACAGGGATGTACGAGCAGTACTTC. It specifies CASWGTGTGMYEQYF. The chain employs TRBV28 and TRBJ2-1, with 9 bases matching TRBD1. The DNA end is a closer match to TRBJ2-7, so the J assignment may be wrong. CDR3 length: 15 amino acids. Germline V gene sequence: CDR1 MDHEN, CDR2 SYDVKM.